The 3 T cell receptor beta chains below come from one sample, sequenced in a study of Tregs in tolerant kidney transplant recipients. Recipient PBMCs carried a CFSE label and met irradiated graft donor PBMCs for more than five days before FACS sorting. Generated by immunoSEQ multiplex PCR, the TCRdb table keeps only in-frame clones and is missing some. The table counts 2,700 or so clones; around 5.3% lies in the top ten. The antigens these receptors bind are not known. Material: CD8+ T cells from blood cultured with allogeneic cells, obtained before the transplant. The receptors derive from a human patient who received a combined kidney and bone marrow transplant.

On this clone: The sequenced fragment ends 3 residues before the CDR3 boundary, so the rest is inferred from the germline J gene. This chain uses TRBV27 with TRBJ2-2, with a possible D match to TRBD1 (5 bases). Trimming pared 2 bases from V and 3 bases from J, leaving 7 bases between. CDR1 and CDR2 from the germline V gene are MNHEY and SMNVEV (reference sequence). There are 14 residues in the CDR3. The DNA read from the CDR3 is TGTGCCAGCAGTTTACGACAGTACACCGGGGAG. Protein product: CASSLRQYTGE. The complete CDR3 protein is CASSLRQYTGELFF.

On this clone itself: The sequenced fragment ends 3 residues before the CDR3 boundary, so the rest is inferred from the germline J gene. The chain links TRBV5-5 to TRBJ1-4; 7 nucleotides match TRBD1. The junction had 8 bases not matched to a gene; V was cut back by 4 bases and J by 8 bases. This CDR3 is 14 amino acids long. Germline CDR1 and CDR2: SGHKS and YYEKEE (reference sequence). The CDR3 sequence: CASSPGTEWEKLFF. Partial CDR3 DNA: TGTGCCAGCAGCCCCGGGACAGAGTGGGAAAAA.

About this clone: The read ends 3 residues early relative to the CDR3; the germline J gene fills the gap. The rearrangement joins TRBV7-9 to TRBJ2-2, with D possibly being TRBD1 (5 bases). The V end was cut by 7 bases, the J end by 0 bases, with 12 bases between. Germline CDR1 and CDR2: SEHNR and FQNEAQ (reference sequence). This CDR3 has 15 amino acids. The CDR3 bases that were read are TGTGCCAGCACTAAAGGGGTGGCGAACACCGGGGAG. It codes for CASTKGVANTGE. In full, the CDR3 reads CASTKGVANTGELFF.